These 17 T cell receptor beta chains share one sample of origin, sequenced in a study of blood T cells in healthy people across ages. A second PCR of roughly 6 to 12 cycles used a sample-barcoded 5' primer and a J-beta primer mix. TCRdb used MiXCR to reprocess the 5' RACE reads, holding one entry per CDR3 protein. The data show 800,000 or so distinct CDR3 sequences, with 20% to 30% seen just once and around 3.6% held by the top ten. These same records also appear under a second study, on T cells of mothers and their children.

Material for sequencing was blood. The receptors here all came from a boy aged 5-17 years in good health.

This chain links TRBV6-1 with TRBJ1-2; possibly TRBD1 for D (6 bases). V was cut by 2 bases and J by 8 bases, with 12 bases left in between. The CDR3 runs 13 residues. Germline lookup yields CDR1 MNHNS and CDR2 SASEGT. CDR3 coding DNA: TGTGCCAGCAGTGAAATCAGGGGAGGCGGCTACACCTTC. Residues: CASSEIRGGGYTF.

This clonotype came up a few times. The V gene is TRBV19, the J gene TRBJ2-1, with D unclear. The DNA matches TRBJ2-7 better at its end, which makes the J call doubtful. The CDR3 sequence is 11 residues long. Germline-derived CDR1 and CDR2 are LNHDA and SQIVND (reference sequence). CDR3 amino acids: CASSTNYEQYF. In DNA form, the CDR3 reads TGTGCCAGTAGTACAAACTACGAGCAGTACTTC.

This chain uses TRBV29-1 with TRBJ2-7; 9 nucleotides match TRBD2. Germline trimming cut 4 bases from V and 5 bases from J; bases unmatched to any gene: 12. This CDR3 spans 15 amino acids. Germline lookup yields CDR1 SQVTM and CDR2 ANQGSEA. The CDR3 DNA reads as TGCAGCGTTGGGTACCTAGCGGGAATGAAAAACGAGCAGTACTTC. Translation gives CSVGYLAGMKNEQYF.

This clonotype was found a few times. The chain links TRBV29-1 to TRBJ2-1; D perhaps matches TRBD2 (5 bases). V lost 7 bases and J lost 6, with 19 bases in between. The germline V gene encodes CDR1 SQVTM and CDR2 ANQGSEA. This CDR3 has 14 residues. The CDR3 protein is CSARTEPGINEQFF. CDR3 DNA sequence: TGCAGCGCCAGGACGGAGCCGGGGATCAATGAGCAGTTCTTC.

The V call is TRBV6-5, the J call TRBJ2-3; 11 bases are shared with TRBD2. V shed 5 bases and J 3 bases; nucleotides not matched to a gene: 7. The CDR3 is 16 residues long. Germline loops: CDR1 MNHEY, CDR2 SVGAGI. CDR3 nucleotide sequence: TGTGCCAGCAGTACGACTAGCGGGGCCTTTACAGATACGCAGTATTTT. Its translation: CASSTTSGAFTDTQYF.

This clonotype was detected only a few times. The V gene is TRBV19, the J gene TRBJ2-1; either TRBD1 or TRBD2 may supply D (5 bases each). This CDR3 has 15 residues. V was pared by 7 bases and J by 3 bases, with 16 bases between. The germline V gene encodes CDR1 LNHDA and CDR2 SQIVND (reference sequence). Written as DNA, the CDR3 is TGTGCCAGTAACGATGGGGGAGCAAACTACAATGAGCAGTTCTTC. This gives the protein CASNDGGANYNEQFF.

The V and J genes are TRBV6-1 and TRBJ2-5; the D is unclear. Trimming took off 4 bases at V and 1 base at J, with 13 bases between the two ends. The CDR3 has 15 residues. The germline CDR1 and CDR2 sequences are MNHNS and SASEGT. The CDR3 is CASSGRTQIQETQYF. The CDR3 DNA follows: TGTGCCAGCAGTGGACGGACCCAAATCCAAGAGACCCAGTACTTC.

The chain uses TRBV21-1 and TRBJ2-7. TRBV21-1 is recorded as a pseudogene. The CDR3 runs to 14 residues. The CDR3 DNA sequence: TGTGCCAGCAGATTTCGCAGGGGGTCTTACGAGCAGTACTTC. Amino acids: CASRFRRGSYEQYF.

This clonotype has a single count. This chain uses TRBV5-1 with TRBJ2-7; no firm D call. The germline CDR1 and CDR2 sequences are SGHRS and YFSETQ. V dropped 0 bases and J dropped 2 bases, with 6 bases sitting between them. The CDR3 runs to 13 residues. The CDR3 loop reads CASSLELPYEQYF. DNA for the CDR3: TGCGCCAGCAGCTTGGAACTTCCCTACGAGCAGTACTTC. The full variable domain, in which reference TRBV5-1 and TRBJ2-7 provide the parts outside the CDR3, is KAGVTQTPRYLIKTRGQQVTLSCSPISGHRSVSWYQQTPGQGLQFLFEYFSETQRNKGNFPGRFSGRQFSNSRSEMNVSTLELGDSALYLCASSLELPYEQYFGPGTRLTVT.

The V call is TRBV5-1, the J call TRBJ2-3, with unresolved D. CDR3 size: 13 residues. CDR1 is SGHRS, CDR2 YFSETQ, per germline. V shed 3 bases and J shed 5 bases, with 10 bases lying between them. Written as DNA, the CDR3 is TGCGCCAGCAGCTCGCTGGGTGGAGATACGCAGTATTTT. It codes for CASSSLGGDTQYF.

Only a few counts were recorded for this clonotype. The chain carries TRBV29-1 and TRBJ2-5, with 9 nucleotides matching TRBD1. The end of the DNA fits TRBJ2-7 better, so the J call may be wrong. CDR3 length: 14 residues. CDR1 SQVTM and CDR2 ANQGSEA come from the germline V gene. CDR3 sequence (DNA): TGCAGCGTTGGGGACAGGGACGTCTCCTACGAGCAGTACTTC. Amino acids: CSVGDRDVSYEQYF.

This clonotype was seen many times. The chain is built from TRBV7-6 and TRBJ1-4; D is undetermined. This CDR3 spans 14 amino acids. Germline V gives CDR1 SGHVS, CDR2 FNYEAQ. V lost 1 base, J lost 0 bases, and 3 bases lay in between. The CDR3: CASSLGTTNEKLFF. CDR3 DNA: TGTGCCAGCAGCTTAGGGACAACTAATGAAAAACTGTTTTTT. The whole variable domain, remainder taken from reference TRBV7-6 and TRBJ1-4, is GAGVSQSPRYKVTKRGQDVALRCDPISGHVSLYWYRQALGQGPEFLTYFNYEAQQDKSGLPNDRFSAERPEGSISTLTIQRTEQRDSAMYRCASSLGTTNEKLFFGSGTQLSVL.

Only a few counts were recorded for this clonotype. This chain connects TRBV20-1 to TRBJ2-1; D gene ambiguous. V dropped 5 bases and J dropped 1 base, with 12 bases sitting between them. The germline gives CDR1 DFQATT, CDR2 SNEGSKA (reference sequence). The CDR3 consists of 14 residues. CDR3 sequence (DNA): TGCAGTGCTTTTTGGCGGTCTTCCTACAATGAGCAGTTCTTC. Residues: CSAFWRSSYNEQFF.

This clonotype was observed a handful of times. The V gene is TRBV18, the J gene TRBJ2-7, with TRBD2 matching over 12 bases. The CDR3 loop spans 17 amino acids. The germline gives CDR1 KGHSH, CDR2 LQKENI. Germline trimming cut 1 base from V and 0 bases from J; bases unmatched to any gene: 4. CDR3 residues: CASSPRASGRASYEQYF. Here the CDR3 DNA reads TGTGCCAGCTCACCACGGGCTAGCGGGAGGGCCTCCTACGAGCAGTACTTC.

This clonotype has only a few counts. DNA for the CDR3: TGTGCCAGCAACGAGAGGGGAGCGGTCGGGGACATTCAGTACTTC. The encoded protein is CASNERGAVGDIQYF. The chain couples TRBV12-3 or TRBV12-4 to TRBJ2-4, with D perhaps given as TRBD1 or TRBD2 (5 bases each). The V and J ends lost 7 bases and 8 bases respectively, with 21 bases between them. The CDR3 is made up of 15 amino acids.

V usage is TRBV20-1 and J usage is TRBJ2-5; D may be TRBD1 (5 bases). The better agreement between TRBJ2-1 and the DNA end casts doubt on the J call. The CDR3 consists of 11 residues. Germline loops: CDR1 DFQATT, CDR2 SNEGSKA (reference sequence). This CDR3 is CSAPVRGEQFF. The CDR3 DNA reads as TGCAGTGCTCCTGTAAGGGGTGAGCAGTTCTTC.

The chain is built from TRBV20-1 and TRBJ1-4; 7 bases fit TRBD1. CDR1 and CDR2 from the germline V gene are DFQATT and SNEGSKA (reference sequence). J was trimmed by 8 bases and V by 5 bases; bases with no gene match: 14. The CDR3 is 15 amino acids. The CDR3, as DNA: TGCAGTGCTCCCGTCCGAGGGGGCGCGGGGGAAAAACTGTTTTTT. Encoded protein: CSAPVRGGAGEKLFF.